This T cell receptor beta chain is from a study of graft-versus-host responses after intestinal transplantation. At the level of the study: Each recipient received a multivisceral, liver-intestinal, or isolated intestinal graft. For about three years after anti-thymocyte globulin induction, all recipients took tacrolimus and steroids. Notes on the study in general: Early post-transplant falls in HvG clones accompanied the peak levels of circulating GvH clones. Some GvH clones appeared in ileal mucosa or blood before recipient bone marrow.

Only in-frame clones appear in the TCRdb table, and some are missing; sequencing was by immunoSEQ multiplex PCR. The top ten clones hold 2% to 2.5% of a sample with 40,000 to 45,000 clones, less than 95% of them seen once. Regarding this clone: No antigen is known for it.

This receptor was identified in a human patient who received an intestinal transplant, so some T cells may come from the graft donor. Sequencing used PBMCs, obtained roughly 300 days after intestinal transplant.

The CDR3 DNA follows: TGTGCCAGCAGTAATGTTAAGTGGGGCTCTGGAAACACCATATATTTT. It codes for CASSNVKWGSGNTIYF. This chain connects TRBV6-6 to TRBJ1-3; D ambiguous. The CDR3 is 16 residues long. CDR1 is MNHNY, CDR2 SVGAGI, per germline (reference sequence). Trimming cost V 5 bases and J 0 bases, with 14 bases left between them.